This T cell receptor beta chain was documented in a study of T cells in tuberculosis. At the level of the study: A South African cohort included IGRA-negative adolescents, latently infected IGRA-positive adolescents and adults with active tuberculosis.

The time point is: new active TB diagnosis, blood taken before or within 7 days of starting treatment. CDR1 and CDR2 (germline): SGHRS, YFSETQ. V was clipped by 3 bases and J by 4 bases; unmatched bases: 3. The CDR3 has 14 residues. Generated by immunoSEQ multiplex PCR, the TCRdb table keeps only in-frame clones and is missing some. The data show under 30,000 clones, 90% to 95% seen once. The sample in question was PBMCs, obtained at tuberculosis diagnosis. The gene calls are TRBV5-1 and TRBJ2-1; 8 bases align to TRBD2. This clonotype was obtained from an adult with tuberculosis. In DNA form, the CDR3 reads TGCGCCAGCAGCTGGGGACTAGAGTACAATGAGCAGTTCTTC. Protein sequence: CASSWGLEYNEQFF.